This T cell receptor (beta chain) originates from a study of blood T cell repertoires in COVID-19. About the research overall: Donors in the United States, Italy and Spain gave samples during acute or convalescent COVID-19. In each case, the material was cDNA or gDNA derived from T cells, B-cell-depleted T cells, or PBMCs.

CDR1 is MDHEN and CDR2 is SYDVKM in the germline V gene. CDR3 size: 12 residues. Between the trimmed V and J ends, which lost 3 bases and 10 bases, there was a span of 9 bases. Per the authors' pipeline: Amplification of reference gene primers was used by the study to estimate nucleated cell counts. TCRdb's table, derived via immunoSEQ multiplex PCR, lists solely in-frame clones and lacks some. V and J calls plus clone size are reproduced from that table; the DNA served to infer D and trimming. The data contain tens of thousands of clones, 78% of them singletons. The specimen was peripheral blood. V gene TRBV28 combines with J gene TRBJ1-4; D unresolved. The sequence was collected from a human donor in a cohort sampled during active COVID-19. The CDR3 reads CASSLVSGKLFF. CDR3 sequence (DNA): TGTGCCAGCAGTTTGGTATCGGGAAAACTGTTTTTT.